This T cell receptor (beta chain) was captured in a study of cytomegalovirus exposure and HLA in healthy donors (dated by TCRdb to 2015 to 2018). Regarding the study in general: In an earlier analysis of 587 of the donors, about 270 Gb of sequence data and approximately 100 million unique TCR beta sequences from about 190 million T cells were reported. Approximately 300 gigabases of sequencing data and around 85 million unique TCR sequences made up an early release that covered about 640 HLA-typed donors. Donor age, sex, ethnicity and CMV serostatus were compiled together with the repertoire data. Class I and class II HLA loci were covered by the typing at four-digit resolution. All discovery cohort repertoires had been generated using a single sequencing platform. Of the roughly 390 genotyped donors, approximately 80% were placed in the genetic ancestry cluster associated with self-reported Caucasian donors. The number of typed donors differed by locus: roughly 620-630 for A, B, C, DRB1 and DQB1; 522 for DQA1; around 610 for DPA1; and about 470 for DPB1. In the later analysis, no new phenotypic data were used to find candidate immune exposures; instead, reliance was placed on TCR beta sequences and their occurrence across donors. Across 300 to 500 genotyped donors of the cohort, an average of roughly 250,000 unique TCR beta nucleotide sequences per donor were sequenced, and approximately 17% of those sequences were non-productive. The study was designed to test whether signatures of past pathogen exposure could be identified by cataloging public T cell receptors. In a later analysis, previously published TCR beta repertoires from 550 to 750 donors were re-analyzed and high-resolution HLA genotyping was added so that TCR occurrence patterns could be studied. The T cell repertoires of 666 subjects were profiled by immunosequencing and related to cytomegalovirus serostatus. A separate validation cohort of about 110 different subjects was used in addition to the 666-subject first cohort. High-throughput TCR immunosequencing, statistical association of individual TCRs with disease status, and machine learning were combined to predict cytomegalovirus infection status. An earlier analysis of roughly 600 of the donors used high-throughput TCR beta sequencing to judge whether each TCR beta V gene segment behaved as functional or pseudogenic. Because of strong linkage in the cohort, roughly five DR-DQ haplotypes were treated as single units for association and clustering. A later genetic analysis used genome-wide SNP genotypes for 398 of the 666 donors, treating that subset as a discovery cohort.

In total, 500 to 700 healthy bone marrow donors made up the cohort. Cohort members were all nominally healthy when sampled, although unrecorded immune exposures were likely present. The donor tested CMV seronegative, placing the donor among the approximately 400 seronegative members of the cohort. Each donor provided a peripheral blood sample, and peripheral blood mononuclear cells were used for TCR beta sequencing. Genomic DNA was extracted from the blood cell samples with the Qiagen DNeasy Blood Extraction Kit. Comments on this clone: No antigen is known for it. No clone much larger than this one lies a single base away; base qualities are absent.

Findings and caveats that apply to the study as a whole: An earlier analysis of approximately 600 of the donors showed that most TCR beta V segments appeared in productive rearrangements either about 87% or about 30% of the time, which broadly matched IMGT annotations. Some IMGT-functional V segments, including TRBV6-2 and TRBV6-3, could not be told apart with the 87-base-pair reads, so those segments were excluded. In a later analysis, TCR association rates were found to vary across HLA loci, with the most associated TCRs seen for DRB1 alleles and the fewest for HLA-C alleles. A further reported finding was that TCR beta sequences accurately predicted the HLA-A and HLA-B alleles for most subjects in the first cohort. Strong co-occurrence of HLA alleles, especially DR and DQ, made assigning TCR associations to individual alleles difficult. Because some donors lacked HLA typing at each locus, the association tests relied only on the typed subset. The classifier was reported to diagnose cytomegalovirus status with high specificity and sensitivity in both the original and validation cohorts. CMV serostatus was the only immune exposure information available for the cohort. Because counts were too low, around 17 rarely observed V segments, including chromosome 9 orphons, were left out of the earlier analysis of 587 of the donors. Most TCR sequences were observed very rarely across donors, whereas some public TCRs were present in many individuals. Linkage disequilibrium might explain the correlated functional status among segregating V segments, but an unknown experimental factor could not be ruled out. According to a later genetic analysis, donors in an Asian-associated ancestry cluster had fewer N-insertions in productive TCRs than the roughly 700-donor mean. Several of the top co-occurrence clusters appeared to be linked to parvovirus B19, influenza, CMV and Epstein-Barr virus, according to a later analysis. According to the authors, the approach could potentially be generalized to other disease states and immunological phenotypes. The cohort was sequenced for TCR beta chains only, and without alpha or paired-chain data the features that could be detected were limited. Compared with equally common non-associated chains, HLA-associated TCR beta chains in a later analysis were more clonally expanded and had lower generation probabilities. V-gene and J-gene trimming of TCR beta chains was associated with a missense DCLRE1C variant in a later genetic analysis, and the association was replicated in an independent cohort. A few of the identified cytomegalovirus-associated TCR beta chains were confirmed in vitro to be specific for cytomegalovirus antigens. Presence/absence analyses assumed roughly uniform sequencing depth across donors, an assumption that may not hold. A total of 150 to 200 TCR beta chains were listed by the study as associated with cytomegalovirus. A group of highly shared sequence variants was considered likely to be a technical artifact of the sequencing pipeline. In a later analysis, more than 15,000 TCR beta sequences were associated with specific HLA alleles at a false discovery rate of 0.05. In a later analysis, most CMV-associated TCR beta chains were found to appear HLA-restricted, with HLA associations seemingly driven largely by CMV exposure.

Relative to germline, V is missing 5 bases and J is missing 3 bases, with 20 bases of the junction outside any gene match. The CDR3 sequence holds 19 residues, the cysteine and phenylalanine included. Only CDR3 DNA is held: 57 bases, read in frame from base 1. Looking up the germline V gene yields CDR1 MDHEN and CDR2 SYDVKM. Library preparation was by the immunoSEQ multiplex PCR assay. A mixture of 60 forward primers for TCR Vbeta segments and 13 reverse primers for TCR Jbeta segments was used in the multiplex PCR. A multiplex PCR assay on genomic DNA amplified the CDR3 region of rearranged TCR beta genes. The amplified TCR beta libraries were sequenced on the Illumina HiSeq System as 87-base-pair reads. The authors' pipeline ran thus. In a later analysis, some 80 million unique TCR beta chains were counted across the roughly 670 repertoires, and roughly 11 million of these chains were shared by at least two donors. Raw reads were error-corrected and collapsed into unique sequences with a nearest-neighbor algorithm that merged closely related sequences to remove PCR and sequencing errors. Alignment of CDR3 sequences to IMGT reference sequences was used to assign V, D and J gene segments. For a sequence to be retained, a match of at least six nucleotides was required to both a V gene segment and a J gene segment. Rearrangements were classified as productive when the CDR3 lacked stop codons and remained in frame with V and J, and all other rearrangements were classified as non-productive. CDR3 was defined by IMGT convention, running from the second conserved V-encoded cysteine to the conserved J-encoded phenylalanine. The earlier analysis of around 640 of the donors excluded sequences that lacked an unambiguous match to a single V gene segment. In an earlier analysis of a few hundred of the donors, V segments were called functional above 56.7% productive rearrangements and were called segregating when the between-donor standard deviation exceeded 5%. To diagnose cytomegalovirus status from the catalog of TCR beta chain sequences, a statistical classification framework was built. V and J gene assignment, in a later analysis, came from comparing TCR nucleotide sequences with IMGT/GENE-DB human TR gene sequences. In a later analysis, CDR3 sequences and most-parsimonious VDJ recombination scenarios were assigned using the TCRdist pipeline. A later analysis defined each TCR beta chain by its CDR3 amino acid sequence plus V-gene family, and excluded reads lacking a unique V-gene family. To address suspected cross-contamination and a sequencing artifact, a later analysis removed around 590 highly shared, low-generation-probability nucleotide sequences. In a later analysis, a clonal expansion index for each public chain was calculated from normalized within-repertoire ranks of inferred template counts. In a later analysis, generation probabilities were computed using a VDJ recombination model fitted to out-of-frame rearrangements, and the results were checked against IGoR. In a later analysis, TCR-TCR, TCR-HLA and TCR-CMV co-occurrence was scored with hypergeometric tests, and a repertoire-size bias correction was applied to TCR pairs. To estimate false discovery rates, a later analysis permuted the HLA or CMV assignments 20 times. In a later analysis, co-occurring TCRs were grouped using DBSCAN, and TCRdist sequence similarity was added for clustering within HLA-allele-positive subsets. For co-occurrence clustering, repertoires with fewer than 30,000 or more than 120,000 public chains were excluded, along with roughly 5 repertoires with anomalous nucleotide sharing. TCRdb stores this immuneACCESS table with in-frame sequences only. Part of the clones is absent; in the studies checked, under half of the shortfall reflects unresolved V genes, and no reason is known for the rest. V and J calls and clone size follow that table, whereas D and trimming were derived from the DNA. Within this sample are 150,000 to 200,000 clones, with about four fifths of them counted one time only. Approximately 1.5% of the sample comes from the top ten.

In this chain, TRBV28 is recombined with TRBJ2-7; 9 central bases correspond to TRBD1. Sequenced input: PBMCs. This TCR derives from a woman between 18 and 30 years old in good health and CMV-seronegative. CDR3 reads: CASSQPGQGDRTRGYEQYF. The DNA reads as follows: TGTGCCAGCAGTCAGCCGGGACAGGGAGATCGGACTAGAGGCTACGAGCAGTACTTC.